This is a list of T cell receptor beta chains from one sample in a study of cytomegalovirus exposure and HLA in healthy donors. Measured with immunoSEQ multiplex PCR; TCRdb has only the in-frame clones, and not every one. Here the sample spans some 110,000 clones, under 80% being singletons. The source material was PBMCs. The receptors derive from a woman in her forties or fifties in good health and CMV-seropositive. The CDR3 runs from the conserved cysteine through the conserved F or W. The order of the fields is V gene, D gene, J gene, clone size, CDR3 protein, CDR3 DNA. D genes are given only for firm matches. The size entry is marked missing in some rows and otherwise reads once, few, many or a size class.

TRBV7-2	TRBD1	TRBJ2-5	NA	CASSTKTGIETQYF	TGTGCCAGCAGCACCAAGACAGGGATAGAGACCCAGTACTTC
TRBV7-2	NA	TRBJ2-3	NA	CASYDGGYRATSTDTQYF	TGTGCCAGCTATGATGGCGGGTACAGGGCTACTAGCACAGATACGCAGTATTTT
TRBV2	NA	TRBJ2-1	NA	CASSEGETQNIYNEQFF	TGTGCCAGCAGTGAAGGGGAGACACAAAATATTTACAATGAGCAGTTCTTC
TRBV7-9	TRBD1	TRBJ1-4	NA	CASSLVGQTNEKLFF	TGTGCCAGCAGCTTAGTGGGACAGACTAATGAAAAACTGTTTTTT
TRBV28	TRBD1	TRBJ1-1	NA	CASREDREAFF	TGTGCCAGCAGAGAGGACAGGGAAGCTTTCTTT
TRBV30	NA	TRBJ1-4	NA	CAWSRAGREKLFF	TGTGCCTGGAGTCGCGCCGGGAGGGAAAAACTGTTTTTT
TRBV27	TRBD1	TRBJ2-2	few	CASNRQGGDGELFF	TGTGCCAGCAATAGACAGGGGGGGGACGGGGAGCTGTTTTTT
TRBV11-2	NA	TRBJ1-1	NA	CASSLPAGLEAFF	TGTGCCAGCAGCTTACCCGCAGGGCTTGAAGCTTTCTTT
TRBV10-3	NA	TRBJ1-1	NA	CAITPGIGHTEAFF	TGTGCCATCACCCCGGGGATAGGTCACACTGAAGCTTTCTTT
TRBV7-8	TRBD1	TRBJ1-5	NA	CASSFKTGGNQPQHF	TGTGCCAGCAGCTTTAAGACAGGGGGGAATCAGCCCCAGCATTTT
TRBV6-1	NA	TRBJ1-5	NA	CASTTGSNQPQHF	TGTGCCAGCACGACGGGGAGTAATCAGCCCCAGCATTTT
TRBV29-1	NA	TRBJ1-2	NA	CSVVGGRYGYTF	TGCAGCGTTGTGGGAGGTAGATATGGCTACACCTTC
TRBV7-9	NA	TRBJ1-6	NA	CASSLSDSPLHF	TGTGCCAGCAGCTTATCGGATTCACCCCTCCACTTT
TRBV27	NA	TRBJ2-7	few	CASSTKPWLYEQYF	TGTGCCAGCAGTACGAAACCCTGGCTCTACGAGCAGTACTTC
TRBV2	NA	TRBJ1-4	NA	CASRREVEGEKLFF	TGTGCCAGCAGGAGGGAAGTCGAAGGTGAAAAACTGTTTTTT
TRBV2	TRBD1	TRBJ1-4	NA	CASSEDYTGVDEKLFF	TGTGCCAGCAGTGAGGACTATACAGGGGTAGATGAAAAACTGTTTTTT
TRBV19	NA	TRBJ1-1	NA	CASRADRDTEAFF	TGTGCCAGTAGGGCGGACAGAGACACTGAAGCTTTCTTT
TRBV18	NA	TRBJ1-3	few	CASSPGRTFSSGNTIYF	TGTGCCAGCTCACCGGGCAGAACTTTCAGCTCTGGAAACACCATATATTTT
TRBV15	NA	TRBJ2-7	NA	CATSSQVEGPYEQYF	TGTGCCACCAGCAGTCAGGTGGAGGGACCCTACGAGCAGTACTTC
TRBV19	TRBD1	TRBJ1-5	NA	CASSIEGQVSFQPQHF	TGTGCCAGTAGTATAGAAGGACAGGTGAGCTTTCAGCCCCAGCATTTT
TRBV5-4	NA	TRBJ2-2	NA	CASSRGGDTGELFF	TGTGCCAGCAGCCGAGGGGGGGACACCGGGGAGCTGTTTTTT
TRBV27	NA	TRBJ1-4	NA	CASSYRGETNEKLFF	TGTGCCAGCAGTTATCGGGGGGAAACTAATGAAAAACTGTTTTTT
TRBV4-1	TRBD1	TRBJ2-1	few	CASSPQGSNEQFF	TGCGCCAGCAGTCCACAGGGGAGCAATGAGCAGTTCTTC
TRBV25-1	TRBD1	TRBJ1-2	NA	CASSEYGTGGGIHGYTF	TGTGCCAGCAGTGAATATGGGACAGGGGGAGGGATTCATGGCTACACCTTC
TRBV11-2	NA	TRBJ2-2	NA	CASSLSGGGTGELFF	TGTGCCAGCAGCTTATCGGGCGGAGGCACCGGGGAGCTGTTTTTT
TRBV18	TRBD1	TRBJ2-1	once	CASSPPGQGLSAYNEQFF	TGTGCCAGCTCACCACCGGGACAGGGGCTCTCTGCATACAATGAGCAGTTCTTC
TRBV7-9	TRBD2	TRBJ2-4	NA	CASSPQGTSGRAGNIQYF	TGTGCCAGCAGCCCCCAAGGGACTAGCGGGAGGGCCGGAAACATTCAGTACTTC
TRBV4-1	NA	TRBJ1-1	NA	CASSQGQDGTGTEAFF	TGCGCCAGCAGCCAAGGACAGGACGGGACCGGGACTGAAGCTTTCTTT
TRBV27	NA	TRBJ2-6	NA	CASSSFSGANVLTF	TGTGCCAGCAGTTCTTTCTCTGGGGCCAACGTCCTGACTTTC
TRBV29-1	TRBD1	TRBJ1-4	NA	CSVKGDRGNEKLFF	TGCAGCGTTAAAGGGGACAGGGGGAATGAAAAACTGTTTTTT
TRBV23-1	TRBD1	TRBJ2-2	NA	CASSQSGQGSAGELFF	TGCGCCAGCAGTCAATCGGGACAGGGTTCGGCCGGGGAGCTGTTTTTT
TRBV11-3	TRBD1	TRBJ2-7	NA	CASSPGQSSYEQYF	TGTGCCAGCAGCCCGGGACAGTCATCCTACGAGCAGTACTTC
TRBV4-3	TRBD1	TRBJ2-7	NA	CASSPSDRGSDEQYF	TGCGCCAGCAGCCCTTCAGACAGGGGCAGTGACGAGCAGTACTTC
TRBV5-1	NA	TRBJ1-1	NA	CASSPGGQNTEAFF	TGCGCCAGCAGCCCCGGGGGGCAGAACACTGAAGCTTTCTTT
TRBV5-1	NA	TRBJ2-7	NA	CASSLQGSYEQYF	TGCGCCAGCAGCTTGCAGGGGTCCTACGAGCAGTACTTC
TRBV29-1	NA	TRBJ2-3	NA	CSVGMASDSTDTQYF	TGCAGCGTTGGTATGGCTAGCGATTCCACAGATACGCAGTATTTT
TRBV7-2	TRBD2	TRBJ2-7	NA	CASSPWTSASYEQYF	TGTGCCAGCAGCCCCTGGACTAGCGCCTCCTACGAGCAGTACTTC
TRBV1	NA	TRBJ2-5	NA	CTSSPSNQTSRSQETQYF	TGCACCAGCAGCCCATCGAACCAGACTAGCAGATCTCAAGAGACCCAGTACTTC
TRBV5-1	NA	TRBJ2-7	NA	CASSLQGREEQYF	TGCGCCAGCAGCTTGCAGGGGCGCGAGGAGCAGTACTTC
TRBV10-3	TRBD1	TRBJ1-2	NA	CATTGTDQYNYGYTF	TGTGCCACCACGGGGACAGATCAGTATAACTATGGCTACACCTTC
TRBV5-4	TRBD1	TRBJ1-2	NA	CASSYGTANYGYTF	TGTGCCAGCAGTTATGGGACAGCGAACTATGGCTACACCTTC
TRBV7-9	TRBD1	TRBJ2-1	NA	CASSFGTGDYNEQFF	TGTGCCAGCAGCTTCGGGACAGGGGACTACAATGAGCAGTTCTTC
TRBV2	NA	TRBJ1-1	NA	CASTLESGSNTEAFF	TGTGCCAGCACCCTCGAGTCGGGTTCGAACACTGAAGCTTTCTTT
TRBV9	NA	TRBJ1-1	NA	CASSVGLIKNTEAFF	TGTGCCAGCAGCGTAGGACTGATCAAGAACACTGAAGCTTTCTTT
TRBV18	NA	TRBJ2-7	NA	CASSRTGTNYEQYF	TGTGCCAGCTCACGGACCGGGACAAACTACGAGCAGTACTTC
TRBV4-1	NA	TRBJ2-7	few	CASSQVQGETYEQYF	TGCGCCAGCAGCCAAGTACAGGGTGAGACCTACGAGCAGTACTTC
TRBV19	NA	TRBJ1-2	once	CASSKSGLRNYGYTF	TGTGCCAGTAGTAAATCTGGGCTTCGGAACTATGGCTACACCTTC
TRBV4-2	TRBD2	TRBJ2-2	NA	CASSQLGLAGGGELFF	TGTGCCAGCAGCCAATTAGGACTAGCGGGGGGCGGGGAGCTGTTTTTT
TRBV11-2	NA	TRBJ1-2	NA	CASSLGYLGGYTF	TGTGCCAGCAGCTTAGGGTACCTAGGTGGCTACACCTTC
TRBV7-2	NA	TRBJ1-2	NA	CASSHTYGYTF	TGTGCCAGCAGTCACACATATGGCTACACCTTC
TRBV19	TRBD2	TRBJ2-1	once	CASSTWTSGRDPLYNEQFF	TGTGCCAGTAGTACCTGGACTAGCGGGAGGGACCCCCTCTACAATGAGCAGTTCTTC
TRBV9	TRBD1	TRBJ1-5	NA	CASSADRGPNQPQHF	TGTGCCAGCAGCGCTGACAGGGGACCTAATCAGCCCCAGCATTTT
TRBV20-1	NA	TRBJ1-2	NA	CSARTVNGYTF	TGCAGTGCCCGGACAGTAAACGGCTACACCTTC